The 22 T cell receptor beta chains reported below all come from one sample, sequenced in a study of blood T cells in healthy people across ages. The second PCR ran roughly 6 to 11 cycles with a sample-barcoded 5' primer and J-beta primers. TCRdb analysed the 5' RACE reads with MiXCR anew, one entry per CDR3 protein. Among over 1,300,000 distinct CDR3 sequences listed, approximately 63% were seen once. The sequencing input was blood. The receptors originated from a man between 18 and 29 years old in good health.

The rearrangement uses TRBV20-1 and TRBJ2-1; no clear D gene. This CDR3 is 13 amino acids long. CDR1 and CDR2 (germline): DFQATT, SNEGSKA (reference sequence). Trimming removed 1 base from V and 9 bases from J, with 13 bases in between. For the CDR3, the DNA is TGCAGTGCTAGAGGCCCTACGCACTCTGAGCAGTTCTTC. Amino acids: CSARGPTHSEQFF.

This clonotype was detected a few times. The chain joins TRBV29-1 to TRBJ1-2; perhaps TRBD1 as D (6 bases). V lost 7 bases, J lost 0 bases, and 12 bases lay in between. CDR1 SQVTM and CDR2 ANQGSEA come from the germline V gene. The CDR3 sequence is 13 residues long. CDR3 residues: CSARDTSNYGYTF. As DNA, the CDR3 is TGCAGCGCCAGGGACACCTCTAACTATGGCTACACCTTC.

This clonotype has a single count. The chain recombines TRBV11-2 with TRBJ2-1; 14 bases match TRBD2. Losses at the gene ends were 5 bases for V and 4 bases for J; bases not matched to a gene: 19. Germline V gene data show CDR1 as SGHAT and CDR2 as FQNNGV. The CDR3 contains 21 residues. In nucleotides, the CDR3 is TGTGCCAGCAGCCCCATGGGTTCCCCGGGACTAGCGGGAGTCTGGTACAATGAGCAGTTCTTC. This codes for CASSPMGSPGLAGVWYNEQFF.

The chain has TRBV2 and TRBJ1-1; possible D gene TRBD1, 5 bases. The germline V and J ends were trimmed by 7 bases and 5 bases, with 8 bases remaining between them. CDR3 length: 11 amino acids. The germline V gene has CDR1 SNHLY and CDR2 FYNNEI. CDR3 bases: TGTGCCAGCAATAAGGGGACTGAAGCTTTCTTT. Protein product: CASNKGTEAFF.

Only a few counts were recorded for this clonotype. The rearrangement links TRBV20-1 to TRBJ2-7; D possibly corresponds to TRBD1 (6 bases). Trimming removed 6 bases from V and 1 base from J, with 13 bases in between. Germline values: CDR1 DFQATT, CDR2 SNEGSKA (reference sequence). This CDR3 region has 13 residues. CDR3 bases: TGCAGTGCCAGGGGTCCCGCATCCTACGAGCAGTACTTC. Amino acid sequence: CSARGPASYEQYF.

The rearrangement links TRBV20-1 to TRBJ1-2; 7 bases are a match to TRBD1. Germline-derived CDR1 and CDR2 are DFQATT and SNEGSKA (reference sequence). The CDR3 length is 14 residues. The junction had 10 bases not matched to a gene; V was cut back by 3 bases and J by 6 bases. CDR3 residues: CSARERQGRHGYTF. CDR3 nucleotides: TGCAGTGCTAGGGAGAGACAGGGCCGACATGGCTACACCTTC.

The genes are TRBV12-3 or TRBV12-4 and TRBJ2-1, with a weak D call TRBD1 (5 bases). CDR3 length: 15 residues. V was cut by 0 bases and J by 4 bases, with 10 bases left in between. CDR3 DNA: TGTGCCAGCAGTTTAGCCCACAGGCCTTACAATGAGCAGTTCTTC. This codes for CASSLAHRPYNEQFF.

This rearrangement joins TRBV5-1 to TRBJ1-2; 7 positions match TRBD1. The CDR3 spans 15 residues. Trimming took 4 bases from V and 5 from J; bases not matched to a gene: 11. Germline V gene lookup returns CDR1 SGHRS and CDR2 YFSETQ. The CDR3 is CASSRHTGTAYGYTF. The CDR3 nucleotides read TGCGCCAGCAGCCGACATACCGGGACAGCATATGGCTACACCTTC.

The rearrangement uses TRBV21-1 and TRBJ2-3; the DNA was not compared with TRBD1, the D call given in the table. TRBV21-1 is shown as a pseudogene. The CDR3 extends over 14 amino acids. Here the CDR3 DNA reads TGTGCCAGCACAAAGTCCAGGGCCACAGATACGCAGTATTTT. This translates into CASTKSRATDTQYF.

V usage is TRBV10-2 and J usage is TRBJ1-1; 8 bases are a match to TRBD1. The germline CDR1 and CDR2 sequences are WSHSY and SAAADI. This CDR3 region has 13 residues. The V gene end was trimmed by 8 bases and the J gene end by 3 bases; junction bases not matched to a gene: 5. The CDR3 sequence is CASGTGGDTEAFF. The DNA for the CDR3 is TGCGCCAGCGGGACAGGAGGGGACACTGAAGCTTTCTTT.

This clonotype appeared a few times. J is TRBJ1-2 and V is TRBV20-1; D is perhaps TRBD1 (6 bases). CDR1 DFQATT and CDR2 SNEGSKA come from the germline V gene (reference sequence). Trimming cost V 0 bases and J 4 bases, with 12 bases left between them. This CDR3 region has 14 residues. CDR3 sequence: CSARDAGASYGYTF. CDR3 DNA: TGCAGTGCTAGAGATGCGGGGGCGTCCTATGGCTACACCTTC.

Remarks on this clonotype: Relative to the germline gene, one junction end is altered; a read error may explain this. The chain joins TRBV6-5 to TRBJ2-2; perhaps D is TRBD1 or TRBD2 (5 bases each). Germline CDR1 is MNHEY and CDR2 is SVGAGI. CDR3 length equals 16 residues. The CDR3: CASGPSRQINTGEPFF. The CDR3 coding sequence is TGTGCCAGCGGACCGTCGCGACAGATCAACACCGGGGAGCCGTTTTTT.

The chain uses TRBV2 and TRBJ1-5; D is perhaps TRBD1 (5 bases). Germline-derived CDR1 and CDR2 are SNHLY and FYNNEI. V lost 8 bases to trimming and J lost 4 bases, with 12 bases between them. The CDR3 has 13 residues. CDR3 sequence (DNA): TGTGCCAGCTGCCCCGGGGGGAATCAGCCCCAGCATTTT. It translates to CASCPGGNQPQHF.

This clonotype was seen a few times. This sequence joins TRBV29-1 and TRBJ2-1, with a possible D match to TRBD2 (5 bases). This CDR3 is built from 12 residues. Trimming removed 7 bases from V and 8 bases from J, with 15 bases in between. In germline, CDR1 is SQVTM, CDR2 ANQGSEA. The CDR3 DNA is TGCAGCGCCGGACTCCATGGGGATGAGCAGTTCTTC. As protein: CSAGLHGDEQFF.

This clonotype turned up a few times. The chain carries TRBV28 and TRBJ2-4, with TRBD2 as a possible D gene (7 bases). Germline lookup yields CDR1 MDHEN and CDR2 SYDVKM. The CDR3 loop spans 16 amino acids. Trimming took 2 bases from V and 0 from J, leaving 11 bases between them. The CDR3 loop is CASSLRGALAKNIQYF. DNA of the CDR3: TGTGCCAGCAGTTTACGGGGGGCCCTAGCCAAAAACATTCAGTACTTC.

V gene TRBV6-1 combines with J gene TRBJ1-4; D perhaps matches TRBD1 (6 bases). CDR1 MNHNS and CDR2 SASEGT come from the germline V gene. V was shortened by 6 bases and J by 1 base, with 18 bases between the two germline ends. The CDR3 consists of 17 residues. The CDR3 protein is CASRSDRLGETNEKLFF. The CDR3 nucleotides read TGTGCCAGCAGATCGGACAGATTGGGTGAAACTAATGAAAAACTGTTTTTT.

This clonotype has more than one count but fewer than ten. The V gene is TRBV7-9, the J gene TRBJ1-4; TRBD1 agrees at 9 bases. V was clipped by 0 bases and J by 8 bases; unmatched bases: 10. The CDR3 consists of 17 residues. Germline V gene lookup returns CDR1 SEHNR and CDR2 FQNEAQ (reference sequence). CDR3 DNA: TGTGCCAGCAGCTTAGCGAACACCGGGACAGGGATCGAAAAACTGTTTTTT. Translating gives CASSLANTGTGIEKLFF.

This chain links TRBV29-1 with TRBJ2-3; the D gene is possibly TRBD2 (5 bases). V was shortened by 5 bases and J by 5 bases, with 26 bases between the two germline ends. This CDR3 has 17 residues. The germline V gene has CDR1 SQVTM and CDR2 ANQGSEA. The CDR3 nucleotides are TGCAGCGTTACGGAAGTCCCCCCAGAGGGCTCTTTAGATACGCAGTATTTT. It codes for CSVTEVPPEGSLDTQYF.

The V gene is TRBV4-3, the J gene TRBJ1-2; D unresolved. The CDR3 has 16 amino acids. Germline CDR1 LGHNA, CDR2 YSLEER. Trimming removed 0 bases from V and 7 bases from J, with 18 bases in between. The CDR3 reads CASSQDLAPPPPGYTF. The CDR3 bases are TGCGCCAGCAGCCAAGATTTGGCACCCCCTCCTCCTGGCTACACCTTC.

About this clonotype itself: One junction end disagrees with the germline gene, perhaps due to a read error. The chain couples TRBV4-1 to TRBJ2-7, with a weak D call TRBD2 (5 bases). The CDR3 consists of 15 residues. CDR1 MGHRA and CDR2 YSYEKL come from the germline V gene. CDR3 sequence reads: CASNQARALNYEQYF. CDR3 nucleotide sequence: TGCGCCAGCAACCAAGCGAGGGCCTTGAACTACGAGCAGTACTTC.

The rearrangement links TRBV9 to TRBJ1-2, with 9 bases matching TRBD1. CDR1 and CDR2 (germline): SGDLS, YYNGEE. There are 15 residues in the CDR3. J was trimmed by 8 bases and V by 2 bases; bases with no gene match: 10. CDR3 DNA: TGTGCCAGCAGCGTTACACAGGGGGCTAAAGACGGCTACACCTTC. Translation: CASSVTQGAKDGYTF.

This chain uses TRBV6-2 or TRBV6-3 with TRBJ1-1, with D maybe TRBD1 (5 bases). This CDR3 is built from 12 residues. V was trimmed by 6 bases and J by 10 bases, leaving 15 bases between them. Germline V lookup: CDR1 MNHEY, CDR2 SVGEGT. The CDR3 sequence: CASRTSQGVAFF. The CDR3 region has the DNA TGTGCCAGCAGAACGTCACAAGGGGTAGCTTTCTTT.